This T cell receptor beta chain was recovered during a study of CXCR4 blockade with PD-1 therapy in pancreatic cancer. TCRdb's table, derived via immunoSEQ multiplex PCR, lists solely in-frame clones and lacks some. The data contain a few hundred clones, roughly 42% of them singletons. Points from the study as a whole: Sequencing covered TCRbeta chains only, not alpha chains.

With respect to this clone: Its antigen is not identified.

The origin of this receptor is a human donor with pancreatic ductal adenocarcinoma. The sample comprised tumor tissue.

The CDR3 sequence: CASSESSGSYEQFF. The DNA for the CDR3 is TGCGCCAGCAGTGAGTCTAGCGGGAGCTATGAGCAGTTCTTC. The gene calls are TRBV10-1 and TRBJ2-1, with TRBD2 identical over 9 bases. The CDR3 has 14 amino acids. V shed 0 bases, J shed 8 bases, and the junction held 2 bases outside the gene matches. The germline CDR1 and CDR2 sequences are WNHNN and SYGVQD (reference sequence).